This T cell receptor beta chain was found in a study of T cells in Graves' hyperthyroidism and ophthalmopathy. From RNA transcripts, TCR beta CDR3 regions were amplified. Initially, a first-round RT-PCR of the TCR CDR3 employed the HTBI primer set. TCRdb independently ran MiXCR on the multiplex PCR reads; one entry per CDR3 protein. The sample holds roughly 740,000 distinct CDR3 sequences, 16% seen once. There are 15 residues in the CDR3. The germline V gene has CDR1 KGHSH and CDR2 LQKENI. V lost 3 bases and J lost 0, with 9 bases in between. Graves' hyperthyroidism showing no ophthalmopathy progression within 18 months was considered stable. Broader study findings: Patients with ophthalmopathy were separated from those with stable hyperthyroidism by a 13 V-J model.

This clonotype appeared a few times. What it recognizes is unknown. V gene TRBV18 combines with J gene TRBJ1-3; no clear D gene. This clonotype was obtained from a young man with Graves' hyperthyroidism. The sample comprised blood. CDR3 protein: CASSPLEDSGNTIYF. The DNA for the CDR3 is TGTGCCAGCTCACCTTTGGAAGACTCTGGAAACACCATATATTTT.